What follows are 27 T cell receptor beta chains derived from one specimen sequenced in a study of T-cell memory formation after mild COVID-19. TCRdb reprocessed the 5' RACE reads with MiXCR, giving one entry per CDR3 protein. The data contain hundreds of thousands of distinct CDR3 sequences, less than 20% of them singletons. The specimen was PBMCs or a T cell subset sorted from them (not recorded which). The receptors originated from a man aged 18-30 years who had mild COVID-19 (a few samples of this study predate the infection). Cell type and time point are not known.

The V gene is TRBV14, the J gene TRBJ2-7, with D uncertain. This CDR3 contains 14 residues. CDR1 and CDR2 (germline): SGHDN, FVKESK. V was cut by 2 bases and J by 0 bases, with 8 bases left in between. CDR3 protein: CASSQLGVSYEQYF. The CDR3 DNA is TGTGCCAGCAGCCAACTTGGGGTCTCCTACGAGCAGTACTTC. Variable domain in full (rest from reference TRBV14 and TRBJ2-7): EAGVTQFPSHSVIEKGQTVTLRCDPISGHDNLYWYRRVMGKEIKFLLHFVKESKQDESGMPNNRFLAERTGGTYSTLKVQPAELEDSGVYFCASSQLGVSYEQYFGPGTRLTVT.

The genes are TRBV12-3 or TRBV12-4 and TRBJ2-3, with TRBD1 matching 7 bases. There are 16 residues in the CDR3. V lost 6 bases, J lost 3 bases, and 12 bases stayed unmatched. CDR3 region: CASSPGQAGLTDTQYF. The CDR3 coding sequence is TGTGCCAGCAGCCCTGGACAGGCGGGCTTAACAGATACGCAGTATTTT.

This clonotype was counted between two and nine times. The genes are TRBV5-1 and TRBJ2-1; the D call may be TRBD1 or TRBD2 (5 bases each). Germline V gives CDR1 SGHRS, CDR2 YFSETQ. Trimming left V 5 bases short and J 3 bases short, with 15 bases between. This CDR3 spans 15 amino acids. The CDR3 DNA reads TGCGCCAGCAGTTATGACCGGGACGGCTACAATGAGCAGTTCTTC. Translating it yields CASSYDRDGYNEQFF.

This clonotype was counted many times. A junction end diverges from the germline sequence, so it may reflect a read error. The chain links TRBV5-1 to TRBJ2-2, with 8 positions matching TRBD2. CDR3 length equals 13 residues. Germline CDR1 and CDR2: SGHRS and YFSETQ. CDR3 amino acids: CASSLAGPGELFF. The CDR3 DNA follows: TGTGCCAGCAGCTTAGCGGGGCCCGGGGAGCTGTTTTTT.

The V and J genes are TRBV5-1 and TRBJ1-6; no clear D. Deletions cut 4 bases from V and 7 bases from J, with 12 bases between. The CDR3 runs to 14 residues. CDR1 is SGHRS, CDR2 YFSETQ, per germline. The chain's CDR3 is CASSADGTNSPLHF. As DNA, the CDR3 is TGCGCCAGCAGCGCGGACGGTACGAATTCACCCCTCCACTTT. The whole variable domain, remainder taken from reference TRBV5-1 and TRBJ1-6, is KAGVTQTPRYLIKTRGQQVTLSCSPISGHRSVSWYQQTPGQGLQFLFEYFSETQRNKGNFPGRFSGRQFSNSRSEMNVSTLELGDSALYLCASSADGTNSPLHFGNGTRLTVT.

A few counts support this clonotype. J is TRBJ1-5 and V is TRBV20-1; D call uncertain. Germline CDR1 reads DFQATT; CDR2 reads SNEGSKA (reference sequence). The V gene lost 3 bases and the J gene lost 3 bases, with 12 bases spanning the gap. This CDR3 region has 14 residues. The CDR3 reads CSARLHSSNQPQHF. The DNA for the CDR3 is TGCAGTGCTAGGCTTCACTCGTCCAATCAGCCCCAGCATTTT.

The CDR3 coding sequence is TGTGCCAGCAGCTTGGGGCTAGCGGGGTCAGATACGCAGTATTTT. Residues: CASSLGLAGSDTQYF. The chain combines TRBV7-2 with TRBJ2-3, with 9 bases fitting TRBD2. Trimming removed 3 bases from V and 4 bases from J; junction bases left unmatched: 5. The CDR3 consists of 15 residues. CDR1 and CDR2 from the germline V gene are SGHTA and FQGNSA.

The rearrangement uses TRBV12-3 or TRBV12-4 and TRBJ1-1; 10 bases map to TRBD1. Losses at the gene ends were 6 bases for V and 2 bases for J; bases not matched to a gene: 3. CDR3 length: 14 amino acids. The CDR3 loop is CASRWTGGNTEAFF. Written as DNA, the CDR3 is TGTGCCAGCAGGTGGACAGGGGGAAACACTGAAGCTTTCTTT.

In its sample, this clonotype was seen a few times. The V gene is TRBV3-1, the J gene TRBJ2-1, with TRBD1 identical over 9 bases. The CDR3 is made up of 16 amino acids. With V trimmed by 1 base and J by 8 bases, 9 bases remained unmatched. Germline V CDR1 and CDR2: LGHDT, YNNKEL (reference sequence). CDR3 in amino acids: CASSQVPGQGSDEQFF. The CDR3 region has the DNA TGTGCCAGCAGCCAAGTCCCGGGACAGGGTAGCGATGAGCAGTTCTTC.

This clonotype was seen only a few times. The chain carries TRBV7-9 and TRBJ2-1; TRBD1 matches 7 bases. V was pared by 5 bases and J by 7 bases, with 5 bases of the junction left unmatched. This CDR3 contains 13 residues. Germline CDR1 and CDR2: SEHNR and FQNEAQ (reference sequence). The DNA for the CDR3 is TGTGCCAGCAGCGAACAACAGGGGAATGAGCAGTTCTTC. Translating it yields CASSEQQGNEQFF. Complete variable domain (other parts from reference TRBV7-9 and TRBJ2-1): DTGVSQNPRHKITKRGQNVTFRCDPISEHNRLYWYRQTLGQGPEFLTYFQNEAQLEKSRLLSDRFSAERPKGSFSTLEIQRTEQGDSAMYLCASSEQQGNEQFFGPGTRLTVL.

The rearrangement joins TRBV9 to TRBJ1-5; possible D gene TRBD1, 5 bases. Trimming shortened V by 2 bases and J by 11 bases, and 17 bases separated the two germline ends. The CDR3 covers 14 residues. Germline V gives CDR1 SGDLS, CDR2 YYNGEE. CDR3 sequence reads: CASSVTPLEGSQHF. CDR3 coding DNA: TGTGCCAGCAGCGTGACCCCCCTGGAGGGGTCCCAGCATTTT.

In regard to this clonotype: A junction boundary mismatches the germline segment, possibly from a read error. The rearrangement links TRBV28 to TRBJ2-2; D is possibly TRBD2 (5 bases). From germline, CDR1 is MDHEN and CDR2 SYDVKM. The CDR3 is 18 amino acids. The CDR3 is CASSLPPRATISTEELFF. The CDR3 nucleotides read TGTGCCAGCAGTTTGCCACCGAGGGCTACCATTTCCACCGAGGAGCTGTTTTTT.

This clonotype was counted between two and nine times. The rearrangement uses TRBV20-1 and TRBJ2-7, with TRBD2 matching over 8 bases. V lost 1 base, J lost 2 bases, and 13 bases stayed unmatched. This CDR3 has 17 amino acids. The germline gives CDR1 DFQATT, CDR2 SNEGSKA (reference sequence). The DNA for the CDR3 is TGCAGTGCTAGAGCCCTGGCTAGCGGGCTACCCACCTACGAGCAGTACTTC. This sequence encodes CSARALASGLPTYEQYF.

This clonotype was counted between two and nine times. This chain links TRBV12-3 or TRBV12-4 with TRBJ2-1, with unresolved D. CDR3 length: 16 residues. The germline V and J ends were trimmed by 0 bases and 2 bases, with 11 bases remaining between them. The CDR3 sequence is CASSLALWGTYNEQFF. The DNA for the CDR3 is TGTGCCAGCAGTTTAGCGCTTTGGGGAACCTACAATGAGCAGTTCTTC.

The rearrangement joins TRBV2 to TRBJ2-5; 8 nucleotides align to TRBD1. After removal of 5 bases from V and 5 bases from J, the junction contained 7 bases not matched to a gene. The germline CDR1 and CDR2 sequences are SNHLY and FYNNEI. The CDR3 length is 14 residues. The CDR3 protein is CASSPRGRGETQYF. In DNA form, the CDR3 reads TGTGCCAGCAGTCCCAGGGGGCGTGGGGAGACCCAGTACTTC.

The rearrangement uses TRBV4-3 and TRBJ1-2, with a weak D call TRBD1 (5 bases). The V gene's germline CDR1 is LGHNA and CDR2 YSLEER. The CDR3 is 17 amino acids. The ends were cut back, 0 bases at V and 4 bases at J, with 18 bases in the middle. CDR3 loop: CASSQEPPGRRTYGYTF. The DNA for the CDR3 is TGCGCCAGCAGCCAAGAACCGCCAGGGAGGAGGACCTATGGCTACACCTTC.

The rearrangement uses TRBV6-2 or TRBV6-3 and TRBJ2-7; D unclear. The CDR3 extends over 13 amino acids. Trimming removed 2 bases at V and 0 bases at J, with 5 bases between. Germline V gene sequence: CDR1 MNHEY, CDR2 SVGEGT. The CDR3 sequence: CASSYLSSYEQYF. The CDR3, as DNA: TGTGCCAGCAGTTACCTCAGCTCCTACGAGCAGTACTTC.

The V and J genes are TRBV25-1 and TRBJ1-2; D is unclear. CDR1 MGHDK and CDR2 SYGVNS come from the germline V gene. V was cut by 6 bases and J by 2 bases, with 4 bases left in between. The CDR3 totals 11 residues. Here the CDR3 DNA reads TGTGCCAGCAGCGGAAACTATGGCTACACCTTC. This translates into CASSGNYGYTF.

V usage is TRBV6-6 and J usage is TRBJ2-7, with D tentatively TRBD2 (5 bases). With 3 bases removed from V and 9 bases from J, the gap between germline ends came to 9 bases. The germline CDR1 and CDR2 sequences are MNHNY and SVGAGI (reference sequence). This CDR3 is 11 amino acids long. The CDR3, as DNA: TGTGCCAGCAGTTATGCGGGTATGCAGTACGTC. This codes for CASSYAGMQYV.

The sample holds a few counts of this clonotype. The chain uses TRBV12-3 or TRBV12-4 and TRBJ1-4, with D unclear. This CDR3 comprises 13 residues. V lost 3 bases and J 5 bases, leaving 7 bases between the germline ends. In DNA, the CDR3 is TGTGCCAGCAGTTTGCGGGAAAATGAAAAACTGTTTTTT. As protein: CASSLRENEKLFF.

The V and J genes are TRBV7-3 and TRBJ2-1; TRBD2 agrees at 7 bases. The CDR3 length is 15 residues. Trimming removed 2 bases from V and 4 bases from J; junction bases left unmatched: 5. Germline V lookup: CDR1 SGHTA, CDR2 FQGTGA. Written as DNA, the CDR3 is TGTGCCAGCAGCTTATCGGCAGCGGGGTACAATGAGCAGTTCTTC. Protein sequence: CASSLSAAGYNEQFF.

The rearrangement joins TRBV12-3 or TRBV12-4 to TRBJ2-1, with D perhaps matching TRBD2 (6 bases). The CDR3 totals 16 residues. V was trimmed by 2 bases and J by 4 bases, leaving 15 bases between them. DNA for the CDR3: TGTGCCAGCAGTTTAAGGTTGGGACTGAAGTACAATGAGCAGTTCTTC. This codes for CASSLRLGLKYNEQFF.

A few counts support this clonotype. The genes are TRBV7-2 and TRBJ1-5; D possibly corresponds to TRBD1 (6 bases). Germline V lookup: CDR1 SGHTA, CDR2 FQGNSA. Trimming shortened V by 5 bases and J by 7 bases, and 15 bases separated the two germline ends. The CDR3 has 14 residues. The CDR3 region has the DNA TGTGCCAGCAGCGTCAGGGGAGTCGAGCAGCCCCAGCATTTT. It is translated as CASSVRGVEQPQHF.

The CDR3 sequence is CASSPGQASAEAFF. As DNA, the CDR3 is TGTGCCAGCAGCCCAGGACAGGCTTCCGCTGAAGCTTTCTTT. This chain links TRBV7-9 with TRBJ1-1; 7 nucleotides agree with TRBD1. The CDR3 is made up of 14 amino acids. J lost 6 bases, V lost 5 bases, and 9 bases had no gene match. The V gene's germline CDR1 is SEHNR and CDR2 FQNEAQ (reference sequence).

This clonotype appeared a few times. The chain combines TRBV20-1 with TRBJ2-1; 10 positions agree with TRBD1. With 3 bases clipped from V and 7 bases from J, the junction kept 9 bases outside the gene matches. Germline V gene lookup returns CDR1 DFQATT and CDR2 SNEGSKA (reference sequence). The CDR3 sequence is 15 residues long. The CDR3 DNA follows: TGCAGTGCTAGCGACCCGGGACAGGGGTCGAATGAGCAGTTCTTC. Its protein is CSASDPGQGSNEQFF.

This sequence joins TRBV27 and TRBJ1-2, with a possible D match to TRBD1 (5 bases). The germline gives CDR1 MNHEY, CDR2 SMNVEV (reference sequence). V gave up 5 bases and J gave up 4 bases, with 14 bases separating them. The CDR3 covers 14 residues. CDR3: CASSLRVGGYGYTF. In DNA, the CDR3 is TGTGCCAGCAGTCTCAGAGTTGGGGGCTATGGCTACACCTTC.

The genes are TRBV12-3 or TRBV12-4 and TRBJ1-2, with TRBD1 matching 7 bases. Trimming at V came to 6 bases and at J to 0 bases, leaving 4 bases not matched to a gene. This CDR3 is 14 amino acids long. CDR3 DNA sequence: TGTGCCAGCAGCGTTACAGGGGCTAACTATGGCTACACCTTC. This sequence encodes CASSVTGANYGYTF.